This T cell receptor (beta chain) was identified in a study of OX40 agonist ivuxolimab in advanced cancers. Study-wide findings and caveats: Both blood CD4+ and CD8+ T cells showed clonal growth by week 6 at 0.1 to 3.0 mg/kg.

This CDR3 spans 16 amino acids. To note about this clone: The antigen remains unidentified.

Measured with immunoSEQ multiplex PCR; TCRdb has only the in-frame clones, and not every one. In the table there are 75,000 to 95,000 clones, more than 75% of which are singletons. The sequence was obtained from an adult with an advanced solid tumor such as melanoma, head and neck, liver or kidney cancer. The V call is TRBV1, the J call TRBJ2-7; the table assigns TRBD2, which was not confirmed against the DNA. TRBV1 is labeled a pseudogene. Sequenced here: CD4+ or CD8+ T cells sorted from blood, sampled in a trial of the OX40 agonist ivuxolimab. CDR3 coding DNA: TGCACCAGCAGCCAACCCTTAGCGGCCCCATCCTACGAGCAGTACTTC. Its protein product is CTSSQPLAAPSYEQYF.